These 17 T cell receptor beta chains were all obtained from the same sample, sequenced in a study of blood T cell repertoires in COVID-19. Generated by immunoSEQ multiplex PCR, the TCRdb table keeps only in-frame clones and is missing some. This sample yields under 250,000 clones, of which around four fifths are seen a single time; 5.5% to 7.5% belongs to the top ten. Sequencing was performed on peripheral blood. The receptors come from an older woman with active or convalescent COVID-19.

This chain connects TRBV24-1 to TRBJ2-6, with D possibly TRBD1 on 6 matching bases. Germline V CDR1 and CDR2: KGHDR, SFDVKD. Trimming cost V 2 bases and J 2 bases, with 21 bases left between them. The CDR3 is 20 residues long. DNA of the CDR3: TGTGCCACCAGTGATTCGAATCGGGACACGGGAACCCCTGGGGCCAACGTCCTGACTTTC. This gives the protein CATSDSNRDTGTPGANVLTF.

V usage is TRBV5-1 and J usage is TRBJ2-1; D is perhaps TRBD2 (7 bases). CDR1 is SGHRS, CDR2 YFSETQ, per germline. This CDR3 is 18 amino acids long. The V and J ends lost 0 bases and 0 bases respectively, with 16 bases between them. The chain's CDR3 is CASSLAPGGQVSYNEQFF. The CDR3 DNA follows: TGCGCCAGCAGCTTGGCTCCCGGGGGGCAAGTCTCCTACAATGAGCAGTTCTTC.

CDR3 amino acids: CSVADYGYTF. In nucleotides, the CDR3 is TGCAGCGTTGCAGACTATGGCTACACCTTC. The V gene is TRBV29-1, the J gene TRBJ1-2; D gene uncertain. This CDR3 is built from 10 residues. Trimming cost V 4 bases and J 3 bases, with 3 bases left between them. Germline loops: CDR1 SQVTM, CDR2 ANQGSEA.

This clone appeared a single time. V is TRBV18 and J is TRBJ2-5, with D possibly matching TRBD1 (6 bases). This CDR3 region has 15 residues. Germline CDR1 reads KGHSH; CDR2 reads LQKENI. V shed 1 base and J shed 2 bases, with 11 bases lying between them. The CDR3 DNA reads as TGTGCCAGCTCACCACGGGGGCTTAAGCAAGAGACCCAGTACTTC. Protein sequence: CASSPRGLKQETQYF.

This chain links TRBV6-5 with TRBJ1-6; 10 bases map to TRBD1. This CDR3 comprises 14 residues. The junction had 5 bases not matched to a gene; V was cut back by 5 bases and J by 10 bases. Per germline, CDR1 MNHEY and CDR2 SVGAGI. This CDR3 is CASSRQGARSPLHF. DNA of the CDR3: TGTGCCAGCAGTCGACAGGGGGCACGGTCACCCCTCCACTTT.

The V gene is TRBV29-1, the J gene TRBJ2-1; TRBD1 aligns across 8 bases. The CDR3 sequence is 16 residues long. Germline CDR1 and CDR2: SQVTM and ANQGSEA. V lost 4 bases to trimming and J lost 3 bases; unmatched junction nucleotides: 11. DNA for the CDR3: TGCAGCGTTGCCCAGGGGGCTAACCAAGTCTACAATGAGCAGTTCTTC. This codes for CSVAQGANQVYNEQFF.

The chain carries TRBV2 and TRBJ2-5, with TRBD1 matching 7 bases. The germline gives CDR1 SNHLY, CDR2 FYNNEI. V lost 9 bases and J lost 5; bases outside the gene matches: 9. The CDR3 length is 13 residues. In DNA, the CDR3 is TGTGCCAGTGAGACAGGGTATAGGGAGACCCAGTACTTC. The encoded protein is CASETGYRETQYF.

CDR3 residues: CASSQIHRVNTGELFF. In nucleotides, the CDR3 is TGTGCCAGCAGCCAAATACACAGGGTGAACACCGGGGAGCTGTTTTTT. The chain uses TRBV14 and TRBJ2-2; tentative D call: TRBD1 (6 bases). This CDR3 is 16 amino acids long. CDR1 is SGHDN and CDR2 is FVKESK in the germline V gene. Trimming left V 2 bases short and J 1 base short, with 11 bases between.

This clone showed up just a few times. V usage is TRBV7-9 and J usage is TRBJ1-1; maybe TRBD1 (5 bases). V gave up 5 bases and J gave up 9 bases, with 13 bases separating them. The CDR3 contains 12 residues. Per germline, CDR1 SEHNR and CDR2 FQNEAQ (reference sequence). The chain's CDR3 is CASSTLGVKAFF. The CDR3 region has the DNA TGTGCCAGCAGCACCTTAGGGGTAAAAGCTTTCTTT. Supplemented by reference TRBV7-9 and TRBJ1-1, the full variable domain reads DTGVSQNPRHKITKRGQNVTFRCDPISEHNRLYWYRQTLGQGPEFLTYFQNEAQLEKSRLLSDRFSAERPKGSFSTLEIQRTEQGDSAMYLCASSTLGVKAFFGQGTRLTVV.

This CDR3 is CASSQRLAGGETQYF. In nucleotides, the CDR3 is TGTGCCAGCAGCCAACGGCTAGCGGGAGGGGAGACCCAGTACTTC. The chain is built from TRBV14 and TRBJ2-5; 12 bases match TRBD2. CDR1 is SGHDN, CDR2 FVKESK, per germline. V trimming: 2 bases; J trimming: 5 bases; junction bases outside the gene matches: 3. This CDR3 is 15 amino acids long.

The V gene is TRBV5-5, the J gene TRBJ2-7, with 7 bases aligning to TRBD2. Germline V gene lookup returns CDR1 SGHKS and CDR2 YYEKEE (reference sequence). J gave up 4 bases and V 0 bases, and 10 bases lay outside the gene matches. The CDR3 is 16 amino acids. The CDR3 nucleotides are TGTGCCAGCAGCTTGGAGGGTCGTGGGGGAGGGTACGAGCAGTACGTC. Translation gives CASSLEGRGGGYEQYV.

This clone has a handful of counts. The chain is built from TRBV5-6 and TRBJ2-1, with D possibly TRBD2 on 6 matching bases. The V and J ends lost 0 bases and 1 base respectively, with 11 bases between them. CDR1 SGHDT and CDR2 YYEEEE come from the germline V gene. The CDR3 length is 16 residues. CDR3: CASSLVEGFSYNEQFF. DNA for the CDR3: TGTGCCAGCAGCTTGGTGGAGGGGTTTTCCTACAATGAGCAGTTCTTC.

This clone has only a few counts. The chain has TRBV6-1 and TRBJ2-7, with a tentative D call TRBD1 (6 bases). Germline V gene sequence: CDR1 MNHNS, CDR2 SASEGT. The CDR3 sequence is 13 residues long. The V gene lost 6 bases and the J gene lost 0 bases, with 9 bases spanning the gap. The DNA of the CDR3 is TGTGCCAGCAGCGACAGGCACTCCTACGAGCAGTACTTC. Encoded protein: CASSDRHSYEQYF.

This chain joins TRBV4-1 and TRBJ2-1, with 11 bases aligning to TRBD2. Germline CDR1 and CDR2: MGHRA and YSYEKL. V lost 2 bases to trimming and J lost 12 bases; unmatched junction nucleotides: 6. CDR3 size: 14 residues. CDR3 coding DNA: TGCGCCAGCAGCCAATCTACCGGGACTAGCGGGCAGTTCTTC. It encodes CASSQSTGTSGQFF.

The V and J genes are TRBV10-3 and TRBJ2-7; TRBD2 matches at 13 bases. Germline CDR1 ENHRY, CDR2 SYGVKD. The CDR3 has 17 amino acids. The trim removed 2 bases at V and 5 bases at J, leaving 9 bases unmatched. The CDR3, as DNA: TGTGCCATCAGTGAGCCCGGACTAGCGGGAGTTTCCCACGAGCAGTACTTC. Translating it yields CAISEPGLAGVSHEQYF.

This clone came up once. The gene calls are TRBV6-5 and TRBJ2-1; D not resolved. This CDR3 contains 12 residues. V was clipped by 8 bases and J by 7 bases, with 12 bases between them. Germline CDR1 and CDR2: MNHEY and SVGAGI. CDR3: CASRRLVNEQFF. Written as DNA, the CDR3 is TGTGCCAGCCGGCGGTTAGTGAATGAGCAGTTCTTC.

The CDR3 spells CASSRGHDEQFF. The CDR3 nucleotides are TGTGCCAGCAGCCGTGGACACGATGAGCAGTTCTTC. The chain recombines TRBV7-8 with TRBJ2-1; D perhaps matches TRBD1 (5 bases). V was pared by 5 bases and J by 8 bases, with 10 bases between. The germline V gene encodes CDR1 SGHVS and CDR2 FQNEAQ. CDR3 size: 12 residues. The whole variable domain, remainder taken from reference TRBV7-8 and TRBJ2-1, is GAGVSQSPRYKVAKRGQDVALRCDPISGHVSLFWYQQALGQGPEFLTYFQNEAQLDKSGLPSDRFFAERPEGSVSTLKIQRTQQEDSAVYLCASSRGHDEQFFGPGTRLTVL.